Sequencing of this T cell receptor beta chain was carried out in a study of T-cell memory formation after mild COVID-19. CDR3 length: 12 amino acids. V lost 7 bases and J 3 bases, leaving 6 bases between the germline ends. Germline CDR1 reads ENHRY; CDR2 reads SYGVKD. TCRdb used MiXCR to reprocess the 5' RACE reads, holding one entry per CDR3 protein. This sample has hundreds of thousands of distinct CDR3 sequences, with roughly a fifth found just once. This receptor was taken from an adult woman who had mild COVID-19 (a few samples of this study predate the infection). Cell type and time point are not known. The chain is built from TRBV10-3 and TRBJ2-2; D is ambiguous. Sequencing input: PBMCs or a T cell subset sorted from them (not recorded which). The CDR3: CAIKPDTGELFF. For the CDR3, the DNA is TGTGCCATCAAACCCGACACCGGGGAGCTGTTTTTT.